The clone carrying this TCR beta chain was seen just once. Produced via immunoSEQ multiplex PCR; TCRdb's table is partial and in-frame only. The sample holds 250,000 to 300,000 clones, about nine tenths seen once. This sample was included in a study of blood T cell repertoires in COVID-19. The sequenced material came from peripheral blood. The clonotype was recovered from a woman between 25 and 40 years old with COVID-19, enrolled during active disease.

The CDR3, as DNA: TGTGCCTCCTCACATCAGGGCAGGGGGAATGACTATGGCTACACCTTC. It is translated as CASSHQGRGNDYGYTF. The V and J genes are TRBV7-9 and TRBJ1-2, with 7 nucleotides matching TRBD1. The CDR3 totals 16 residues. With V trimmed by 11 bases and J by 3 bases, 18 bases remained unmatched. Germline V gene lookup returns CDR1 SEHNR and CDR2 FQNEAQ (reference sequence).